This TCR beta chain was found in a study of identical twins' blood T cells. Note on this clonotype: As yet, its antigen is unknown.

Study observations and caveats: Twins shared about as many clonotypes as their cloneset sizes predicted.

V lost 4 bases and J lost 1, with 16 bases in between. Germline CDR1 reads MGHRA; CDR2 reads YSYEKL. The CDR3 is made up of 16 amino acids. In the original analysis: Clonotypes per individual ranged from about 85,000 to nearly 550,000. From the 5' RACE reads, TCRdb called clonotypes with MiXCR, one entry per CDR3 protein. TCRdb assigned the V and J calls; the authors' analysis was not used. In the table there are 300,000 to 450,000 distinct CDR3 sequences, roughly 27% of which are singletons. Likely shared infections and vaccines: all three twin pairs were reared together. This receptor was taken from a woman between 18 and 50 years old in good health. V is TRBV4-1 and J is TRBJ1-1; a weak D match, TRBD1 (6 bases). The sample taken for sequencing was PBMCs. DNA of the CDR3: TGCGCCAGCAGCCCTATTCTTGGGGGACAGAACACTGAAGCTTTCTTT. This translates into CASSPILGGQNTEAFF.